This T cell receptor (beta chain) comes out of a study of molecular identifiers for immune sequencing clone quantification. Study-level findings and limits: Underestimation of highly expanded clone sizes could arise where identical TCR molecules share a barcode. Spiked Jurkat TCR RNA originating from one cell could reportedly be identified amid one million naive cells.

Previously described methods and listed TCR primers produced bulk TCR libraries. Each CDR3 protein gets one entry after TCRdb re-called the PCR reads with MiXCR. The sample lists around 460,000 distinct CDR3 sequences, around 23% seen once, with approximately 0.8% in the top ten. Notes on this clonotype: Its matching antigen is unknown. With a much larger clone just one base away, this may be a read error.

RNA fractions of 10%, 30% or 50% and roughly 17,000 to 1,100,000 sorted cells were the source of naive CD8 libraries. Sequenced material: naive CD8+ T cells from blood, with Jurkat cell RNA spiked in. The sample's subset: FACS-sorted CD8+CD4-CCR7+CD45RA+ naive T cells. This receptor was taken from a human donor in good health. Some libraries in this study had Jurkat cell RNA spiked in.

The CDR3 DNA sequence: TGTGCCAGCTCGGACGGTGCAACTAATGAAAAACTGTTTTTT. It codes for CASSDGATNEKLFF. The V and J genes are TRBV28 and TRBJ1-4; D remains ambiguous. V lost 8 bases and J lost 0, with 10 bases in between. Looked up from germline, CDR1 is MDHEN and CDR2 is SYDVKM. The CDR3 contains 14 residues.